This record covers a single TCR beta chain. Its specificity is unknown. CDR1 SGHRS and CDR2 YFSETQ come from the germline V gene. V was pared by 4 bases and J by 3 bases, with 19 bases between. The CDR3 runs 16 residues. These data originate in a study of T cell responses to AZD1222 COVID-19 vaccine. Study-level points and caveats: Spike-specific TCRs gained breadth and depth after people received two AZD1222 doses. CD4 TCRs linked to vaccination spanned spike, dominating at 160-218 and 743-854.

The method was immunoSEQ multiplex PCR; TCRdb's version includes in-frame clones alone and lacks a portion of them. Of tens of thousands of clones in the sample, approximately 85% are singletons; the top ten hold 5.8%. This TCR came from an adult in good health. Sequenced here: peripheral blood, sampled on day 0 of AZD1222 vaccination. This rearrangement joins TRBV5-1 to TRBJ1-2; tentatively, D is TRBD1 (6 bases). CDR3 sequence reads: CASSPGATFVDYGYTF. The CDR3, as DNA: TGCGCCAGCAGCCCGGGGGCCACCTTTGTTGACTATGGCTACACCTTC.